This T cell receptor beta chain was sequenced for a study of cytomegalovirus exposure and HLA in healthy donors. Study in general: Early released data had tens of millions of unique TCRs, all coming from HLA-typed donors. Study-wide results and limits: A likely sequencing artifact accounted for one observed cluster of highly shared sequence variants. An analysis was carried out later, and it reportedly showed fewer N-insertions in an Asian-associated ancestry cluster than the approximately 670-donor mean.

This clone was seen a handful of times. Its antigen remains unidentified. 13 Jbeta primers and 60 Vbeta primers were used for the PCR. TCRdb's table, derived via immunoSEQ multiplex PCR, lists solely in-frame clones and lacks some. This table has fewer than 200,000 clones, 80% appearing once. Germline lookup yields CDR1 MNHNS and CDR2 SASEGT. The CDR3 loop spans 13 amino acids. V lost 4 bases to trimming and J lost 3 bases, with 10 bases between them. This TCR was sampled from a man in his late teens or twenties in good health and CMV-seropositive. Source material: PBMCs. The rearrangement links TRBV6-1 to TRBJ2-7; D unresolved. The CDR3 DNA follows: TGTGCCAGCAGTGTATCTAGGATCTACGAGCAGTACTTC. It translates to CASSVSRIYEQYF.